This T cell receptor beta chain is drawn from a study of blood T cell repertoires in COVID-19. Looking at the study overall: Researchers got acute and convalescent COVID-19 samples from the United States, Italy and Spain. Sample material is recorded as cDNA or gDNA derived from T cells, B-cell-depleted T cells, or PBMCs.

Seattle's enrolled individuals joined amid active infection and were then monitored longitudinally. Methods used by the authors: Reference gene primer amplification gave nucleated cell count estimates. Assay: immunoSEQ multiplex PCR; the TCRdb copy retains only in-frame clones and omits some. V and J calls and clone size come straight from that table; D and trimming were deduced from the DNA. The sample consists of fewer than 700,000 clones, approximately 91% of them appearing once. The CDR3 sequence is 13 residues long. CDR1 and CDR2 from the germline V gene are SGHDT and YYEEEE. Trimming removed 4 bases from V and 4 bases from J, with 12 bases in between.

The clonotype comes from a woman aged 50 to 60 with COVID-19, enrolled during active disease. V is TRBV5-6 and J is TRBJ2-7; D might be TRBD1 (5 bases). Sequenced input: peripheral blood. CDR3 nucleotide sequence: TGTGCCAGCAGCCAAGTCGACAGATACGAGCAGTACTTC. This sequence encodes CASSQVDRYEQYF.